Below, one TCR beta chain is given with its context. Its matching antigen is unknown. Donors sampled were nominally healthy, though unrecorded immune exposures were likely. Looked up from germline, CDR1 is MGHRA and CDR2 is YSYEKL. Trimming removed 6 bases from V and 0 bases from J; junction bases left unmatched: 12. CDR3 length equals 17 residues. The primer mix had 60 Vbeta and 13 Jbeta primers. Some clones are missing from TCRdb's copy, which holds only in-frame ones; the method was immunoSEQ multiplex PCR. The sample yields hundreds of thousands of clones, more than 85% seen once. These data originate in a study of cytomegalovirus exposure and HLA in healthy donors. Whole-study results and caveats: Prior analysis indicated that the majority of TCR beta V segments exhibited productivity approximately 87% or approximately 30% of the time. Despite most TCR sequences being rare, some public TCRs occurred in many donors. Later analysis suggested links between common viral pathogens and several top significant clusters.

The J gene is TRBJ2-3, the V gene TRBV4-1; 7 positions agree with TRBD2. The sequence came from a young woman in good health and CMV-seronegative. The specimen was PBMCs. CDR3 amino acids: CASSQTKSGGSTDTQYF. The CDR3, as DNA: TGCGCCAGCAGTCAAACTAAGTCGGGGGGTAGCACAGATACGCAGTATTTT.